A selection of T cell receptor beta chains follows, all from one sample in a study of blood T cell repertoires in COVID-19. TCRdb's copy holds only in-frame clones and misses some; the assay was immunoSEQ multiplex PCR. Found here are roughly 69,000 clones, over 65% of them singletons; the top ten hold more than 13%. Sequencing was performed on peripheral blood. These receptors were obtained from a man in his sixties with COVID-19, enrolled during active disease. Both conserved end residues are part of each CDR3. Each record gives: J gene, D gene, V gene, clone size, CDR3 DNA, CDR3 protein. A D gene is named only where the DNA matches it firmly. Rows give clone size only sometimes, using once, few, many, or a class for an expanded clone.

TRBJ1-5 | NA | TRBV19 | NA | TGTGCCAGTAATCAGGTGGGGGGAAATCAGCCCCAGCATTTT | CASNQVGGNQPQHF
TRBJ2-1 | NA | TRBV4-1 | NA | TGCGCCAGCAGCCCCGATGGAGCAACCTACAATGAGCAGTTCTTC | CASSPDGATYNEQFF
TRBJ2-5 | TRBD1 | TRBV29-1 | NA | TGCAGCGCCTGGACAGGGGGAGAGACCCAGTACTTC | CSAWTGGETQYF
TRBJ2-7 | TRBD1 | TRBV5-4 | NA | TGTGCCAGCAACAGGGCAGGGGGAGACGAGCAGTACTTC | CASNRAGGDEQYF
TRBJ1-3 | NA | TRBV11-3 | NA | TGTGCCAGCAGCCAGACAGGTTCTGGAAACACCATATATTTT | CASSQTGSGNTIYF
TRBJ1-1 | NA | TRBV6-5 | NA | TGTGCCAGCAGTTTTGCGGGAGTTGCTTTCTTT | CASSFAGVAFF
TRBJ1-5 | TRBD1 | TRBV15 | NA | TGTGCCACCAGCATGATTAGGGACAGCCTCTATCAGCCCCAGCATTTT | CATSMIRDSLYQPQHF
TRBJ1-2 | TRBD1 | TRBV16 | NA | TGTGCCAGCAGCCAACGAGGGGACAGGGTCTATGGCTACACCTTC | CASSQRGDRVYGYTF
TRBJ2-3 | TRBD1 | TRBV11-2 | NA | TGTGCCAGCACCCAAGGACAGGGACGCACAGATACGCAGTATTTT | CASTQGQGRTDTQYF
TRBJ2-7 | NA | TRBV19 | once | TGTGCCAGTAGTTCACAGTTCGAGCAGTACTTC | CASSSQFEQYF
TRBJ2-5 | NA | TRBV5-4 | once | TGTGCCAGCAGCTTGGATACAGCCAGGGGGGTGACCCAGTACTTC | CASSLDTARGVTQYF
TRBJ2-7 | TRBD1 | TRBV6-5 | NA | TGTGCCAGCAGTCGGACAGGGTTCTACGAGCAGTACTTC | CASSRTGFYEQYF
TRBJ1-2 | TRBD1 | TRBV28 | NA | TGTGCCAGCAGGGCATCCGCCGGGACAGGGAAGGGCTACACCTTC | CASRASAGTGKGYTF
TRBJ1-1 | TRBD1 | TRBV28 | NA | TGTGCCAGCAGGGACAGGGCCTGGAACACTGAAGCTTTCTTT | CASRDRAWNTEAFF
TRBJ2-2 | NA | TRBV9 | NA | TGTGCCAGCAGCCCTCCTTGGAACACCGGGGAGCTGTTTTTT | CASSPPWNTGELFF